These T cell receptor beta chains were read from a single sample in a study of beta chain features in type 1 diabetes. Using immunoSEQ multiplex PCR, the repertoire was profiled, and TCRdb retains in-frame clones only, with some absent. Among 130,000 to 150,000 clones listed, nearly 9.5% were seen once. The sequenced sample was central memory CD4+ T cells from blood. All receptors come from a man between 18 and 35 years old in good health. Each CDR3 is given with its conserved first and last residue. The D gene is left open where the match is weak. Clone size is given for some rows only: seen once, a few or many times, or a class if the clone is expanded.

CDR3aa: CASSLVGTAYEQYF
CDR3nt: TGCGCCAGCAGCTTGGTCGGGACAGCCTACGAGCAGTACTTC
d_gene: TRBD1
j_gene: TRBJ2-7
abundance: few
v_gene: TRBV5-1

CDR3aa: CASSFGVSTDTQYF
CDR3nt: TGTGCCAGCAGCTTCGGGGTTAGCACAGATACGCAGTATTTT
d_gene: -
j_gene: TRBJ2-3
abundance: -
v_gene: TRBV7-3

CDR3aa: CASTPPGIKYF
CDR3nt: TGTGCCAGCACCCCCCCGGGAATAAAGTACTTC
d_gene: -
j_gene: TRBJ2-7
abundance: few
v_gene: TRBV6-9

CDR3aa: CASSHSGQGNQPQHF
CDR3nt: TGTGCCAGCAGCCACTCCGGACAGGGGAATCAGCCCCAGCATTTT
d_gene: TRBD1
j_gene: TRBJ1-5
abundance: few
v_gene: TRBV4-2

CDR3aa: CSVEDPLGVETQYF
CDR3nt: TGCAGCGTTGAAGATCCGCTCGGAGTAGAGACCCAGTACTTC
d_gene: -
j_gene: TRBJ2-5
abundance: few
v_gene: TRBV29-1

CDR3aa: CASKSQGGAGDYGYTF
CDR3nt: TGTGCCAGCAAATCGCAAGGGGGCGCCGGGGACTATGGCTACACCTTC
d_gene: TRBD1
j_gene: TRBJ1-2
abundance: -
v_gene: TRBV11-2

CDR3aa: CASSDRNTGELFF
CDR3nt: TGTGCCAGTAGTGACAGAAACACCGGGGAGCTGTTTTTT
d_gene: -
j_gene: TRBJ2-2
abundance: few
v_gene: TRBV19

CDR3aa: CASSLEGGGQFF
CDR3nt: TGTGCCAGCAGCTTAGAGGGAGGGGGGCAGTTCTTC
d_gene: -
j_gene: TRBJ2-1
abundance: -
v_gene: TRBV7-9

CDR3aa: CASSPGTSGGYEQYF
CDR3nt: TGTGCCAGCAGCCCTGGGACTAGCGGGGGCTACGAGCAGTACTTC
d_gene: TRBD2
j_gene: TRBJ2-7
abundance: -
v_gene: TRBV9

CDR3aa: CAWSSPRGGAKNIQYF
CDR3nt: TGTGCCTGGAGTAGTCCTCGCGGGGGGGCCAAAAACATTCAGTACTTC
d_gene: TRBD2
j_gene: TRBJ2-4
abundance: -
v_gene: TRBV30

CDR3aa: CASSLEATGEVKQYF
CDR3nt: TGCGCCAGCAGCTTGGAGGCGACAGGGGAAGTCAAGCAGTACTTC
d_gene: TRBD1
j_gene: TRBJ2-7
abundance: few
v_gene: TRBV5-1

CDR3aa: CASRRVAGDPYNEQFF
CDR3nt: TGCGCCAGCAGAAGGGTAGCGGGGGATCCCTACAATGAGCAGTTCTTC
d_gene: TRBD2
j_gene: TRBJ2-1
abundance: -
v_gene: TRBV5-1

CDR3aa: CASSLRTPVNTIYF
CDR3nt: TGTGCCAGCAGCTTACGGACACCCGTAAACACCATATATTTT
d_gene: -
j_gene: TRBJ1-3
abundance: -
v_gene: TRBV11-1

CDR3aa: CASRLEGSYNEQFF
CDR3nt: TGTGCCAGCAGATTAGAGGGCTCCTACAATGAGCAGTTCTTC
d_gene: -
j_gene: TRBJ2-1
abundance: -
v_gene: TRBV2

CDR3aa: CASSLLGRDRGQNTEAFF
CDR3nt: TGTGCCAGCAGCCTCCTGGGCCGGGACAGGGGGCAGAACACTGAAGCTTTCTTT
d_gene: -
j_gene: TRBJ1-1
abundance: few
v_gene: TRBV21-1

CDR3aa: CASSLTGTGKGYTF
CDR3nt: TGTGCCAGCAGCTTAACCGGGACAGGGAAAGGCTACACCTTC
d_gene: TRBD1
j_gene: TRBJ1-2
abundance: few
v_gene: TRBV7-3

CDR3aa: CASRSPATRDSPLHF
CDR3nt: TGCGCCAGCAGGAGCCCCGCGACTCGGGATTCACCCCTCCACTTT
d_gene: -
j_gene: TRBJ1-6
abundance: few
v_gene: TRBV5-1

CDR3aa: CASSRGAGGTDTQYF
CDR3nt: TGTGCCAGCAGCAGGGGAGCGGGGGGCACAGATACGCAGTATTTT
d_gene: TRBD2
j_gene: TRBJ2-3
abundance: few
v_gene: TRBV7-9

CDR3aa: CASSLSPSGEQYF
CDR3nt: TGTGCCAGCAGCTTAAGTCCTAGCGGAGAGCAGTACTTC
d_gene: TRBD2
j_gene: TRBJ2-7
abundance: few
v_gene: TRBV7-3

CDR3aa: CAVGTSGSYEQYF
CDR3nt: TGTGCCGTCGGGACTAGCGGATCCTACGAGCAGTACTTC
d_gene: TRBD2
j_gene: TRBJ2-7
abundance: -
v_gene: TRBV6-6